The rows below give T cell receptor beta chains drawn from one sample of a study of blood T cell repertoires in COVID-19. Assay: immunoSEQ multiplex PCR; the TCRdb copy retains only in-frame clones and omits some. Here the sample spans roughly 200,000 clones, over 80% being singletons. Sequencing was performed on PBMCs or T cells enriched from blood (not recorded which). The receptors derive from a man between 18 and 29 years old with acute COVID-19. Each CDR3 is given with its conserved first and last residue. D genes are given only for firm matches. Not all rows give a size; the values are once, few, many and, for expanded clones, a class.

>TRBJ2-1|TRBD1|TRBV11-2|-
CASSLISGQGPYNEQFF
TGTGCCAGCAGCTTAATTTCGGGACAGGGCCCTTACAATGAGCAGTTCTTC
>TRBJ2-7|TRBD2|TRBV6-5|-
CASSYSIAGEHYEQYF
TGTGCCAGCAGTTACTCCATAGCGGGAGAACACTACGAGCAGTACTTC
>TRBJ2-2|-|TRBV7-9|-
CASSKELAMGTGELFF
TGTGCCAGCAGCAAAGAACTAGCTATGGGCACCGGGGAGCTGTTTTTT
>TRBJ2-5|TRBD2|TRBV11-2|-
CASSLGLAKREETQYF
TGTGCCAGCAGCTTAGGACTAGCGAAAAGGGAAGAGACCCAGTACTTC
>TRBJ2-1|TRBD1|TRBV18|-
CASSLTGTLRVDEQFF
TGTGCCAGCTCACTGACAGGGACCCTTAGGGTGGATGAGCAGTTCTTC
>TRBJ2-3|-|TRBV7-2|-
CASTDARRPDTQYF
TGTGCCAGCACCGATGCCAGGCGACCGGATACGCAGTATTTT
>TRBJ2-2|TRBD1|TRBV7-2|-
CASIGTANTGELFF
TGTGCCAGCATCGGGACAGCGAACACCGGGGAGCTGTTTTTT
>TRBJ1-1|TRBD1|TRBV9|-
CASNRDSMNTEAFF
TGTGCCAGCAACCGGGACAGCATGAACACTGAAGCTTTCTTT
>TRBJ1-2|-|TRBV12-3/TRBV12-4|few
CASSPQGSYGYTF
TGTGCCAGCAGTCCGCAGGGGTCCTATGGCTACACCTTC
>TRBJ2-2|-|TRBV4-2|-
CASSQDSPGELFF
TGTGCCAGCAGCCAAGATTCTCCCGGGGAGCTGTTTTTT
>TRBJ2-5|-|TRBV6-5|-
CASSYQGLETQYF
TGTGCCAGCAGTTACCAGGGGTTGGAGACCCAGTACTTC
>TRBJ2-1|-|TRBV24-1|-
CATGGNKAYNEQFF
TGTGCCACGGGCGGGAACAAAGCGTACAATGAGCAGTTCTTC
>TRBJ1-2|TRBD1|TRBV30|-
CAWSVNGDRDGYTF
TGTGCCTGGAGTGTAAACGGGGACAGGGACGGCTACACCTTC
>TRBJ1-1|TRBD1|TRBV6-1|-
CASSEIGQGDTEAFF
TGTGCCAGCAGTGAAATAGGACAGGGCGACACTGAAGCTTTCTTT
>TRBJ1-1|TRBD1|TRBV4-3|-
CASSPGTGRRNTEAFF
TGCGCCAGCAGCCCCGGGACAGGAAGGCGGAACACTGAAGCTTTCTTT
>TRBJ2-7|TRBD1|TRBV2|-
CASSATGVAYEQYF
TGTGCCAGCAGCGCCACAGGGGTGGCCTACGAGCAGTACTTC
>TRBJ2-5|TRBD1|TRBV30|-
CAWSSLGTASQETQYF
TGTGCCTGGAGTTCCCTAGGGACAGCTTCCCAAGAGACCCAGTACTTC
>TRBJ2-2|TRBD1|TRBV6-2/TRBV6-3|-
CASSPGTGDTGELFF
TGTGCCAGCAGCCCCGGGACAGGGGACACCGGGGAGCTGTTTTTT
>TRBJ2-1|-|TRBV30|-
CAWTPPRTVYNEQFF
TGTGCCTGGACTCCCCCGAGGACAGTTTACAATGAGCAGTTCTTC
>TRBJ1-1|-|TRBV7-3|-
CASSPGGKGTEAFF
TGTGCCAGCAGCCCAGGAGGGAAAGGCACTGAAGCTTTCTTT
>TRBJ1-3|-|TRBV4-1|-
CASSQDLTPASGNTIYF
TGCGCCAGCAGCCAAGACTTAACACCCGCCTCTGGAAACACCATATATTTT
>TRBJ2-7|-|TRBV27|-
CASSLAGDLSYEQYF
TGTGCCAGCAGTTTAGCAGGCGACCTCTCCTACGAGCAGTACTTC
>TRBJ2-7|TRBD1|TRBV7-9|once
CASSRPGQSYEQYF
TGTGCCAGCAGTCGTCCGGGACAGTCCTACGAGCAGTACTTC
>TRBJ2-7|TRBD1|TRBV6-2/TRBV6-3|-
CASSSGQDYEQYF
TGTGCCAGCAGTTCGGGACAGGACTACGAGCAGTACTTC
>TRBJ2-7|-|TRBV11-3|-
CASSTTRQRSSYEQYF
TGTGCCAGCAGCACAACCCGACAGCGTAGCTCCTACGAGCAGTACTTC
>TRBJ1-1|TRBD1|TRBV14|-
CASSQAGGTRTEAFF
TGTGCCAGCAGCCAAGCAGGGGGCACCCGCACTGAAGCTTTCTTT
>TRBJ2-7|TRBD1|TRBV30|-
CASDRASYEQYF
TGTGCCTCTGACAGGGCCTCCTACGAGCAGTACTTC
>TRBJ2-3|-|TRBV7-9|-
CASSSPAGPSTDTQYF
TGTGCCAGCAGTTCCCCAGCGGGTCCCTCCACAGATACGCAGTATTTT
>TRBJ2-7|TRBD1|TRBV6-5|few
CASSSRDRSYEQYF
TGTGCCAGCAGTAGCCGGGACAGGTCCTACGAGCAGTACTTC
>TRBJ1-2|-|TRBV9|-
CASSVVSGDGYTF
TGTGCCAGCAGCGTAGTGTCAGGGGACGGCTACACCTTC
>TRBJ2-5|-|TRBV7-2|-
CASSFYRTQETQYF
TGTGCCAGCAGCTTCTACAGGACCCAAGAGACCCAGTACTTC
>TRBJ2-2|-|TRBV10-3|-
CAITGQSYTGELFF
TGTGCCATCACTGGACAGAGCTACACCGGGGAGCTGTTTTTT
>TRBJ1-4|-|TRBV5-1|-
CASKPGQSNEKLFF
TGCGCCAGCAAGCCGGGACAAAGTAATGAAAAACTGTTTTTT
>TRBJ1-4|TRBD1|TRBV3-1/TRBV3-2|few
CASSQAGQGMEKLFF
TGTGCCAGCAGCCAAGCCGGACAGGGGATGGAAAAACTGTTTTTT
>TRBJ2-5|-|TRBV19|-
CASSTNGGQETQYF
TGTGCCAGTAGTACGAACGGAGGCCAAGAGACCCAGTACTTC
>TRBJ2-3|-|TRBV7-3|-
CASSRGPSRGGPDTQYF
TGTGCCAGCAGCCGAGGGCCTAGTAGGGGGGGCCCAGATACGCAGTATTTT
>TRBJ2-7|-|TRBV27|-
CASTDRQGGEQYF
TGTGCCAGCACCGACCGACAGGGAGGCGAGCAGTACTTC
>TRBJ1-2|-|TRBV27|-
CASSRSWSYGYTF
TGTGCCAGCAGCCGGTCGTGGAGCTATGGCTACACCTTC
>TRBJ2-1|-|TRBV3-1/TRBV3-2|-
CASSQEASRGSYNEQFF
TGTGCCAGCAGCCAAGAGGCTAGCCGGGGCTCCTACAATGAGCAGTTCTTC
>TRBJ2-3|-|TRBV7-9|-
CASSHSSTDTQYF
TGTGCCAGCAGCCACTCCTCGACAGATACGCAGTATTTT
>TRBJ2-4|TRBD1|TRBV19|-
CASSIFPQGAIEDKNIQYF
TGTGCCAGTAGTATCTTCCCCCAGGGGGCGATTGAGGACAAAAACATTCAGTACTTC
>TRBJ1-2|TRBD1|TRBV4-1|-
CASSQARGQNYGYTF
TGCGCCAGCAGCCAGGCTAGGGGGCAGAACTATGGCTACACCTTC
>TRBJ2-1|TRBD2|TRBV4-3|-
CASSLRGGNEQFF
TGCGCCAGCAGCCTCCGGGGAGGGAATGAGCAGTTCTTC
>TRBJ2-7|-|TRBV11-2|-
CASSLAGAYEQYF
TGTGCCAGCAGCTTAGCGGGTGCCTACGAGCAGTACTTC
>TRBJ2-1|TRBD2|TRBV27|-
CASWGLAGLGGFF
TGTGCCAGCTGGGGGCTAGCGGGGCTCGGGGGGTTCTTC
>TRBJ1-2|TRBD1|TRBV7-2|-
CASSPRTGGTGYTF
TGTGCCAGCAGCCCCAGGACAGGGGGGACGGGCTACACCTTC
>TRBJ1-2|TRBD1|TRBV9|-
CASSADRDAYGYTF
TGTGCCAGCAGCGCCGACAGGGACGCCTATGGCTACACCTTC
>TRBJ1-5|-|TRBV6-2/TRBV6-3|-
CASSYDYRDPGDQPQHF
TGTGCCAGCAGTTACGACTACCGGGACCCAGGGGATCAGCCCCAGCATTTT
>TRBJ2-1|TRBD2|TRBV27|once
CASRVAGGSYNEQFF
TGTGCCAGCAGGGTAGCGGGGGGATCCTACAATGAGCAGTTCTTC
>TRBJ2-3|TRBD2|TRBV27|-
CASSRGVTSGGYTDTQYF
TGTGCCAGCAGTCGGGGGGTGACTAGCGGTGGCTACACAGATACGCAGTATTTT